Below are 16 T cell receptor beta chains sequenced from a single sample in a study of regulatory T cells in long-lasting Graves disease. Specified time point: newly diagnosed GD, antithyroid drugs for less than 3 months. RNA isolated from PBMCs was used to make the TCR library. Arm-PCR with iRepertoire HTBI primers amplified the CDR3 regions for these TCR beta libraries. A single record per CDR3 protein comes from TCRdb applying MiXCR to the multiplex PCR reads. The repertoire holds about 620,000 distinct CDR3 sequences, with roughly 15% as singletons. These same data were also listed under a study on T cells in Graves' hyperthyroidism and ophthalmopathy.

The sequencing here drew on peripheral blood mononuclear cells (PBMCs), taken at new diagnosis, from a patient treated with antithyroid drugs. The source is a woman under 40 with Graves disease.

Comments on this clonotype: This sequence may be a read error, since a much larger clone differs from it by one base. The CDR3 ends on some other residue instead of the conserved phenylalanine or tryptophan, so this is likely a read error. The genes are TRBV20-1 and TRBJ2-3; TRBD2 matches at 9 bases. After removal of 1 base from V and 6 bases from J, the junction contained 8 bases not matched to a gene. CDR1 DFQATT and CDR2 SNEGSKA come from the germline V gene (reference sequence). This CDR3 is built from 15 residues. CDR3 protein: CSARGPGLARDTQYL. The CDR3 DNA follows: TGCAGTGCTAGAGGCCCGGGACTAGCTCGTGATACGCAGTATCTT.

On this clonotype itself: An end of the junction does not agree with germline; a read error may underlie this. The J gene is TRBJ2-1, the V gene TRBV7-6; 9 bases are shared with TRBD2. The CDR3 is 15 residues long. From germline, CDR1 is SGHVS and CDR2 FNYEAQ. Written as DNA, the CDR3 is TGTACCAGCAGACTCGGCGGGGGGGGCTACAATGAGCAGTTCTTC. Its protein is CTSRLGGGGYNEQFF.

This clonotype has only a few counts. DNA for the CDR3: TGTGCCAGCAGGTGGACAGGGGGCTATGGCTACACCTTC. Protein: CASRWTGGYGYTF. The chain uses TRBV28 and TRBJ1-2; TRBD1 agrees at 10 bases. V shed 6 bases and J 4 bases; nucleotides not matched to a gene: 2. From germline, CDR1 is MDHEN and CDR2 SYDVKM. The CDR3 extends over 13 amino acids.

Ten or more counts support this clonotype. This chain joins TRBV7-2 and TRBJ2-5, with D possibly TRBD2 on 6 matching bases. Germline V lookup: CDR1 SGHTA, CDR2 FQGNSA. This CDR3 has 16 residues. Trimming pared 1 base from V and 4 bases from J, leaving 16 bases between. CDR3 sequence reads: CASSLVGGGPRETQYF. The CDR3 DNA is TGTGCCAGCAGCTTAGTTGGGGGAGGCCCCAGAGAGACCCAGTACTTC.

V is TRBV30 and J is TRBJ1-2, with D perhaps matching TRBD1 (6 bases). Germline assignment: CDR1 GTSNPN and CDR2 SVGIG (reference sequence). This CDR3 is 12 amino acids long. The V and J ends lost 1 base and 8 bases respectively, with 11 bases between them. CDR3 DNA: TGTGCCTGGAGTGGGGGGCTCGGAGGCTACACCTTC. Amino acids: CAWSGGLGGYTF.

At least ten counts were recorded for this clonotype. This sequence joins TRBV7-2 and TRBJ1-2; unclear D gene. The CDR3 is 14 amino acids. Trimming left V 5 bases short and J 4 bases short, with 14 bases between. CDR1 is SGHTA, CDR2 FQGNSA, per germline. CDR3 residues: CASSIPLPGYGYTF. CDR3 DNA sequence: TGTGCCAGCAGCATCCCTCTCCCTGGCTATGGCTACACCTTC.

This clonotype has more than one count but fewer than ten. The chain carries TRBV30 and TRBJ1-1, with D unclear. Trimming left V 2 bases short and J 2 bases short, with 9 bases between. The germline V gene encodes CDR1 GTSNPN and CDR2 SVGIG (reference sequence). The CDR3 sequence is 13 residues long. The CDR3 loop is CAWSTTGNTEAFF. Here the CDR3 DNA reads TGTGCCTGGAGTACGACGGGTAACACTGAAGCTTTCTTT.

CDR3 in amino acids: CASSFPGLAGLGWSYNEQFF. The CDR3 DNA reads TGTGCCAGCAGTTTTCCCGGACTAGCGGGGTTGGGCTGGTCCTACAATGAGCAGTTCTTC. This rearrangement joins TRBV6-2 or TRBV6-3 to TRBJ2-1, with 12 bases aligning to TRBD2. The CDR3 is 20 residues long. The V and J ends lost 4 bases and 1 base, in that order; junction bases with no gene match: 14. Germline CDR1 MNHEY, CDR2 SVGEGT.

This clonotype showed up many times. V and J are TRBV7-2 and TRBJ2-1; 7 positions match TRBD2. This CDR3 contains 15 residues. CDR1 SGHTA and CDR2 FQGNSA come from the germline V gene. The junction had 7 bases not matched to a gene; V was cut back by 0 bases and J by 8 bases. CDR3 DNA: TGTGCCAGCAGCTTAGCCCCGACTAGCTCCTATGAGCAGTTCTTC. It is translated as CASSLAPTSSYEQFF.

The sample holds many counts of this clonotype. The chain links TRBV27 to TRBJ2-7, with D maybe TRBD2 (6 bases). The CDR3 sequence is 16 residues long. Germline CDR1 reads MNHEY; CDR2 reads SMNVEV (reference sequence). V gave up 3 bases and J gave up 5 bases, with 20 bases separating them. The CDR3 DNA is TGTGCCAGCAGTTTTTTGGGGACGGGAGATTCTCACGAGCAGTACTTC. It translates to CASSFLGTGDSHEQYF.

The chain has TRBV4-1 and TRBJ1-6; 7 bases align to TRBD1. Germline V gives CDR1 MGHRA, CDR2 YSYEKL. V gave up 0 bases and J gave up 9 bases; unmatched junction bases: 17. The CDR3 is made up of 19 amino acids. The CDR3 DNA follows: TGCGCCAGCAGCCAAGATGGCATCAACCCGACAGGGCGAATTTCACCCCTCCACTTT. Translation gives CASSQDGINPTGRISPLHF.

The rearrangement links TRBV20-1 to TRBJ2-3; no clear D gene. Per the germline V gene, CDR1 is DFQATT and CDR2 is SNEGSKA (reference sequence). The CDR3 spans 15 residues. V dropped 6 bases and J dropped 1 base, with 17 bases sitting between them. The CDR3: CSAPVGLARTDTQYF. DNA of the CDR3: TGCAGTGCCCCCGTTGGATTAGCACGCACAGATACGCAGTATTTT.

The CDR3 bases are TGTGCCAGTAGGACAGGGCCGAACTATGGCTACACCTTC. Protein sequence: CASRTGPNYGYTF. The chain recombines TRBV19 with TRBJ1-2; 7 bases line up with TRBD1. The CDR3 sequence is 13 residues long. Germline CDR1 reads LNHDA; CDR2 reads SQIVND (reference sequence). The J segment lost 2 bases and the V segment lost 6 bases, leaving 3 bases of the junction unmatched.

The gene calls are TRBV14 and TRBJ1-6; 10 bases align to TRBD1. V trimming: 4 bases; J trimming: 14 bases; junction bases outside the gene matches: 11. The CDR3 loop spans 15 amino acids. CDR1 is SGHDN and CDR2 is FVKESK in the germline V gene. The CDR3 DNA is TGTGCCAGCAGCCCTCCGGGACAGGGGCCGGAGACCCTCCACTTT. Its protein is CASSPPGQGPETLHF. Based on the CDR3 plus reference TRBV14 and TRBJ1-6, the full variable domain is EAGVTQFPSHSVIEKGQTVTLRCDPISGHDNLYWYRRVMGKEIKFLLHFVKESKQDESGMPNNRFLAERTGGTYSTLKVQPAELEDSGVYFCASSPPGQGPETLHFGNGTRLTVT.

This clonotype came up many times. The chain carries TRBV18 and TRBJ2-7, with TRBD1 identical over 10 bases. After removal of 8 bases from V and 3 bases from J, the junction contained 7 bases not matched to a gene. Per the germline V gene, CDR1 is KGHSH and CDR2 is LQKENI. The CDR3 runs 14 residues. CDR3 sequence reads: CASSPGQGSYEQYF. The CDR3 coding sequence is TGTGCCAGCAGCCCGGGACAGGGGAGCTACGAGCAGTACTTC.

This clonotype showed up many times. The V gene is TRBV11-2, the J gene TRBJ2-3, with 7 bases aligning to TRBD2. Germline V gives CDR1 SGHAT, CDR2 FQNNGV. The CDR3 consists of 16 residues. Trimming took 0 bases from V and 3 from J; bases not matched to a gene: 6. DNA of the CDR3: TGTGCCAGCAGCTTAGATCCCGGCGGGAGAACAGATACGCAGTATTTT. It encodes CASSLDPGGRTDTQYF.